These 21 T cell receptor beta chains were sequenced from one sample in a study of human T cells and chemical hapten exposure (dated by TCRdb to the early 2020s). The library was made by RACE. Sequencing took place on a NextSeq 500. Clones were called with MiXCR by TCRdb after fastp trimmed the public reads at Q25, and only in-frame beta chains were retained. Merged by CDR3 protein, the rows form single entries marked with the most common genes and DNA. This sample holds fewer than 150,000 distinct CDR3 sequences; 10% to 15% were observed only once. The ten largest account for 1.3% to 1.5% of the sample. Reading the label with the study, this specimen's time point is: patch test 2, 6 weeks after DPC sensitization. The label giving this sample's treatment or condition can be read as: therapeutic diphenylcyclopropenone sensitization with weekly scalp DPC. Specimen: whole blood, collected in connection with sensitization to the hapten diphenylcyclopropenone (DPC). The receptor source for this set is a woman between 50 and 59 years old with alopecia areata. Some clones in this sample may be carry-over from other donors' samples.

This clonotype was counted ten times or more. An end of the junction differs from the germline gene, which may be a read error. The J gene is TRBJ2-2, the V gene TRBV7-7, with TRBD1 matching over 9 bases. Germline V gene sequence: CDR1 SSHAT, CDR2 FNYEAQ (reference sequence). The CDR3 is made up of 14 amino acids. The CDR3 nucleotides read TGTGCTAGCAGCGCCGACAGGGGGATCGGGGAGCTGTTTTTT. It is translated as CASSADRGIGELFF.

This clonotype has a count of ten or more. The rearrangement links TRBV9 to TRBJ2-1, with D unresolved. The CDR3 contains 11 residues. V lost 3 bases and J lost 6, with 4 bases in between. Germline V gene lookup returns CDR1 SGDLS and CDR2 YYNGEE. The CDR3 loop is CASSGLNEQFF. CDR3 nucleotides: TGTGCCAGCAGCGGGCTCAATGAGCAGTTCTTC. Full variable domain (outside the CDR3, taken from reference TRBV9 and TRBJ2-1): DSGVTQTPKHLITATGQRVTLRCSPRSGDLSVYWYQQSLDQGLQFLIQYYNGEERAKGNILERFSAQQFPDLHSELNLSSLELGDSALYFCASSGLNEQFFGPGTRLTVL.

This clonotype occurred many times. The DNA of the CDR3 is TGTGCCAGTAGTAAAGGCCTCGTCGGGAGATTCCCAACCTACAATGAGCAGTTCTTC. This codes for CASSKGLVGRFPTYNEQFF. V usage is TRBV19 and J usage is TRBJ2-1; D is possibly TRBD2 (6 bases). CDR3 length: 19 residues. Trimming shortened V by 4 bases and J by 2 bases, and 24 bases separated the two germline ends. CDR1 is LNHDA and CDR2 is SQIVND in the germline V gene (reference sequence).

The chain combines TRBV11-2 with TRBJ2-7, with TRBD2 matching over 12 bases. V lost 4 bases, J lost 4 bases, and 5 bases stayed unmatched. The CDR3 has 15 amino acids. The germline V gene encodes CDR1 SGHAT and CDR2 FQNNGV. The CDR3 region is CASSSLGLAGYEQYF. CDR3 DNA sequence: TGTGCCAGCAGCTCTTTGGGACTAGCGGGTTACGAGCAGTACTTC. Combining the CDR3 with reference TRBV11-2 and TRBJ2-7 gives the whole variable domain EAGVAQSPRYKIIEKRQSVAFWCNPISGHATLYWYQQILGQGPKLLIQFQNNGVVDDSQLPKDRFSAERLKGVDSTLKIQPAKLEDSAVYLCASSSLGLAGYEQYFGPGTRLTVT.

This clonotype appeared a few times. This chain joins TRBV7-4 and TRBJ2-3, with 8 positions matching TRBD1. V trimming: 6 bases; J trimming: 0 bases; junction bases outside the gene matches: 8. The germline V gene encodes CDR1 SGHVT and CDR2 SQSDAQ. CDR3 length: 16 amino acids. The DNA for the CDR3 is TGTGCCAGCAGTGGACAGGGAGAGACAAGCACAGATACGCAGTATTTT. It specifies CASSGQGETSTDTQYF.

The J gene is TRBJ1-2, the V gene TRBV7-9, with D unclear. Germline CDR1 SEHNR, CDR2 FQNEAQ (reference sequence). V lost 4 bases to trimming and J lost 6 bases, with 15 bases between them. The CDR3 is 14 amino acids. CDR3 nucleotide sequence: TGTGCCAGCAGCTCCGAGGTTGGACCGCATGGCTACACCTTC. As protein: CASSSEVGPHGYTF.

The chain recombines TRBV5-8 with TRBJ2-7, with TRBD1 matching over 8 bases. Germline V CDR1 and CDR2: SGHTS, YDEGEE. The CDR3 length is 15 residues. The trim removed 0 bases at V and 2 bases at J, leaving 4 bases unmatched. CDR3 coding DNA: TGTGCCAGCAGCTTGGTGACAGGGGTCCCCTACGAGCAGTACTTC. Translation: CASSLVTGVPYEQYF.

This clonotype has ten or more counts. V gene TRBV29-1 combines with J gene TRBJ1-1; TRBD1 aligns across 7 bases. V shed 4 bases and J 7 bases; nucleotides not matched to a gene: 12. Germline V gene data show CDR1 as SQVTM and CDR2 as ANQGSEA. The CDR3 is made up of 14 amino acids. Here the CDR3 DNA reads TGCAGCGTTGTTCGGGTCGGGACAGTGGATGAAGCTTTCTTT. Amino acid sequence: CSVVRVGTVDEAFF. The full variable domain, rest sourced from reference TRBV29-1 and TRBJ1-1, is SAVISQKPSRDICQRGTSLTIQCQVDSQVTMMFWYRQQPGQSLTLIATANQGSEATYESGFVIDKFPISRPNLTFSTLTVSNMSPEDSSIYLCSVVRVGTVDEAFFGQGTRLTVV.

The chain carries TRBV29-1 and TRBJ2-7; 8 nucleotides agree with TRBD1. V dropped 4 bases and J dropped 5; count of bases not matched to a gene: 10. Germline CDR1 reads SQVTM; CDR2 reads ANQGSEA. The length of the CDR3 is 14 residues. CDR3 in amino acids: CSVAGQGRTNEQYF. The CDR3, as DNA: TGCAGCGTTGCCGGACAGGGACGTACGAACGAGCAGTACTTC.

At least ten counts were recorded for this clonotype. V is TRBV7-2 and J is TRBJ2-1, with 11 bases identical to TRBD2. J gave up 0 bases and V 5 bases, and 9 bases lay outside the gene matches. Germline assignment: CDR1 SGHTA and CDR2 FQGNSA. The CDR3 sequence is 18 residues long. CDR3 bases: TGTGCCAGCAGCAATCCTTCACTAGCGGGAGACTCCTACAATGAGCAGTTCTTC. Translating gives CASSNPSLAGDSYNEQFF.

The J gene is TRBJ2-7, the V gene TRBV28; tentatively, D is TRBD1 or TRBD2 (7 bases each). V was cut by 6 bases and J by 9 bases, with 18 bases left in between. The CDR3 has 13 amino acids. The V gene's germline CDR1 is MDHEN and CDR2 SYDVKM. CDR3 nucleotides: TGTGCCAGCAGCGAGGGAGGGGGCGCGGTGCAGTACTTC. Encoded protein: CASSEGGGAVQYF.

There are many counts of this clonotype. The V and J genes are TRBV5-1 and TRBJ1-1, with D unresolved. Germline assignment: CDR1 SGHRS and CDR2 YFSETQ. Trimming cost V 3 bases and J 0 bases, with 6 bases left between them. There are 13 residues in the CDR3. CDR3: CASSSTLNTEAFF. The CDR3 DNA reads TGCGCCAGCAGCTCGACCCTGAACACTGAAGCTTTCTTT.

The rearrangement links TRBV5-1 to TRBJ1-2; D uncertain. Germline V gene lookup returns CDR1 SGHRS and CDR2 YFSETQ. The CDR3 has 15 amino acids. The germline V and J ends were trimmed by 3 bases and 3 bases, with 15 bases remaining between them. The CDR3: CASSSGDPMDYGYTF. In DNA form, the CDR3 reads TGCGCCAGCAGCTCTGGTGATCCTATGGACTATGGCTACACCTTC.

This clonotype was seen only a few times. The chain is built from TRBV29-1 and TRBJ2-7; 10 nucleotides line up with TRBD1. The CDR3 is 13 amino acids. Losses at the gene ends were 4 bases for V and 5 bases for J; bases not matched to a gene: 5. Per the germline V gene, CDR1 is SQVTM and CDR2 is ANQGSEA. DNA of the CDR3: TGCAGCGTTGCCCGGGACAGGGGCAACGAGCAGTACTTC. This encodes CSVARDRGNEQYF.

The J gene is TRBJ2-1, the V gene TRBV7-6; D unresolved. The CDR3 is 13 amino acids. The V gene's germline CDR1 is SGHVS and CDR2 FNYEAQ. V lost 5 bases, J lost 4 bases, and 9 bases lay in between. The CDR3 nucleotides read TGTGCCAGCAGCCATGACGGATACAATGAGCAGTTCTTC. As protein: CASSHDGYNEQFF.

This chain uses TRBV20-1 with TRBJ2-7, with a possible D match to TRBD2 (5 bases). The ends were cut back, 0 bases at V and 2 bases at J, with 11 bases in the middle. The CDR3 length is 14 residues. Germline V lookup: CDR1 DFQATT, CDR2 SNEGSKA (reference sequence). CDR3 nucleotides: TGCAGTGCTAGAGATCTCGGTAGCGCCTACGAGCAGTACTTC. This encodes CSARDLGSAYEQYF.

J is TRBJ1-6 and V is TRBV11-1; D remains unclear. Trimming took 5 bases from V and 4 from J, leaving 12 bases between them. CDR1 is SGHAT and CDR2 is FQDESV in the germline V gene (reference sequence). The CDR3 is 15 amino acids. CDR3: CASSPRTAYNSPLHF. As DNA, the CDR3 is TGTGCCAGCAGCCCTCGGACGGCTTATAATTCACCCCTCCACTTT.

This clonotype came up a few times. This sequence joins TRBV28 and TRBJ2-3, with 7 bases identical to TRBD2. CDR1 and CDR2 (germline): MDHEN, SYDVKM. The CDR3 is 17 amino acids. The ends lost 8 bases at V and 2 bases at J; junction bases unmatched: 16. The CDR3: CASSPRAGGSPTDTQYF. In nucleotides, the CDR3 is TGTGCCAGCTCTCCTAGGGCAGGCGGGAGCCCCACAGATACGCAGTATTTT.

The rearrangement joins TRBV7-2 to TRBJ2-5; 7 positions match TRBD2. Trimming took 4 bases from V and 4 from J; bases not matched to a gene: 9. Germline assignment: CDR1 SGHTA and CDR2 FQGNSA. The length of the CDR3 is 15 residues. The CDR3 coding sequence is TGTGCCAGCAGCTGGGGGGGACCCAGGAGAGAGACCCAGTACTTC. Protein product: CASSWGGPRRETQYF.

This clonotype was seen only a few times. This chain uses TRBV28 with TRBJ2-7; D is unclear. CDR3 length: 14 residues. Trimming took 4 bases from V and 2 from J, leaving 12 bases between them. CDR1 and CDR2 from the germline V gene are MDHEN and SYDVKM. The CDR3 DNA sequence: TGTGCCAGCAGTTCACCGGGCCTCACCTACGAGCAGTACTTC. Translated, it gives CASSSPGLTYEQYF.

Only a few counts were recorded for this clonotype. The genes are TRBV7-9 and TRBJ2-1, with TRBD2 as a possible D gene (6 bases). Germline V CDR1 and CDR2: SEHNR, FQNEAQ (reference sequence). The CDR3 runs 17 residues. The V gene lost 5 bases and the J gene lost 0 bases, with 17 bases spanning the gap. This CDR3 is CASSPRGSGFSYNEQFF. The DNA for the CDR3 is TGTGCCAGCAGCCCCCGGGGTAGCGGATTCTCCTACAATGAGCAGTTCTTC.